Shown below are 8 T cell receptor beta chains from a single sample sequenced in a study of blood T cell repertoires in COVID-19 (dated by TCRdb to the early 2020s). Libraries were made using the immunoSEQ multiplex PCR assay. TCRdb re-hosts the immuneACCESS table, in-frame sequences only. Its copies lack some clones; in the studies checked, an unresolved V gene accounts for under half of them, and the cause for the rest is not known. Within this sample are over 45,000 clones, with around 82% of them counted one time only. Of the sample, approximately 5.2% is held by the ten largest clones. Input material: peripheral blood. The receptors were sampled from a human donor in a cohort sampled during active COVID-19.

The chain couples TRBV4-2 to TRBJ2-7; a weak D match, TRBD2 (6 bases). Germline V gives CDR1 LGHNA, CDR2 YNFKEQ. There are 15 residues in the CDR3. V lost 1 base and J 3 bases, leaving 13 bases between the germline ends. The CDR3 here is CASSQVRDLGYEQYF. The CDR3 region has the DNA TGTGCCAGCAGCCAAGTTCGGGACTTGGGCTACGAGCAGTACTTC.

The chain uses TRBV30 and TRBJ2-3; a possible D gene is TRBD1 (6 bases). The germline V gene has CDR1 GTSNPN and CDR2 SVGIG (reference sequence). This CDR3 is 13 amino acids long. The V and J ends lost 5 bases and 0 bases respectively, with 9 bases between them. DNA for the CDR3: TGTGCCTGGCACAGGGCGAGCACAGATACGCAGTATTTT. Encoded protein: CAWHRASTDTQYF.

The rearrangement uses TRBV30 and TRBJ1-2; D perhaps matches TRBD1 (6 bases). Deletions cut 0 bases from V and 0 bases from J, with 11 bases between. Germline CDR1 is GTSNPN and CDR2 is SVGIG (reference sequence). The CDR3 length is 15 residues. The CDR3 coding sequence is TGTGCCTGGAGTGTCACGACAGGAGCTAACTATGGCTACACCTTC. Translating gives CAWSVTTGANYGYTF.

V gene TRBV7-2 combines with J gene TRBJ2-3; 11 bases line up with TRBD2. The germline gives CDR1 SGHTA, CDR2 FQGNSA. The CDR3 is 19 residues long. V lost 1 base, J lost 0 bases, and 9 bases stayed unmatched. The CDR3 coding sequence is TGTGCCAGCAGCTTAGAAGGGCTAGCGGGGGGACCTAGCACAGATACGCAGTATTTT. This gives the protein CASSLEGLAGGPSTDTQYF.

V gene TRBV5-1 combines with J gene TRBJ2-7, with D possibly TRBD2 on 5 matching bases. This CDR3 has 15 residues. Germline V gene sequence: CDR1 SGHRS, CDR2 YFSETQ. Trimming removed 0 bases at V and 5 bases at J, with 15 bases between. CDR3 protein: CASSLALLGIDEQYF. The CDR3 nucleotides read TGCGCCAGCAGCTTGGCCTTACTAGGGATCGACGAGCAGTACTTC.

The V gene is TRBV5-8, the J gene TRBJ2-3; maybe TRBD1 (6 bases). From germline, CDR1 is SGHTS and CDR2 YDEGEE. V was shortened by 0 bases and J by 5 bases, with 10 bases between the two germline ends. The CDR3 sequence is 14 residues long. The CDR3 nucleotides are TGTGCCAGCAGCTTGGGACAGGTAGTAGATACGCAGTATTTT. It is translated as CASSLGQVVDTQYF.

V gene TRBV3-1 (or the pseudogene TRBV3-2) combines with J gene TRBJ1-1, with a weak D call TRBD1 (6 bases). There are 14 residues in the CDR3. The ends were cut back, 1 base at V and 10 bases at J, with 16 bases in the middle. Germline lookup yields CDR1 LGHDT and CDR2 YNNKEL (reference sequence). CDR3 residues: CASSQAQGPFGAFF. The CDR3, as DNA: TGTGCCAGCAGCCAAGCACAGGGCCCCTTTGGAGCTTTCTTT.

This chain connects TRBV7-9 to TRBJ2-2; TRBD2 aligns across 7 bases. CDR1 SEHNR and CDR2 FQNEAQ come from the germline V gene (reference sequence). This CDR3 has 15 residues. V lost 4 bases to trimming and J lost 5 bases; unmatched junction nucleotides: 7. CDR3 nucleotide sequence: TGTGCCAGCAGCTCCAGAGCGGGGAAAACCGGGGAGCTGTTTTTT. Encoded protein: CASSSRAGKTGELFF.